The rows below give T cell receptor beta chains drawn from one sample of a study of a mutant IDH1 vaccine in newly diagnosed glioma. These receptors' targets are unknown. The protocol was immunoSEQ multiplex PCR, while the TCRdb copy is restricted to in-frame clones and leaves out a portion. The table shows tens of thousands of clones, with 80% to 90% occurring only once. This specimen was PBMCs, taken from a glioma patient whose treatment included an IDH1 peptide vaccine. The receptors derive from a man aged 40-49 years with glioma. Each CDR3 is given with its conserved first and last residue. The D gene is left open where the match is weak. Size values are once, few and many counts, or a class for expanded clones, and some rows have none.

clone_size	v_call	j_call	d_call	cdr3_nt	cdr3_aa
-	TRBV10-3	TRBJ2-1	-	TGTGCCATCAGTGAGTCCGGGGACCCACGGGCGAATGAGCAGTTCTTC	CAISESGDPRANEQFF
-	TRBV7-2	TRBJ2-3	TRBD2	TGTGCCAGCAGCTTCCCTAGCGGGGCTGCCGACCAGTATTTT	CASSFPSGAADQYF
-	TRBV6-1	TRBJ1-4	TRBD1	TGTGCCAGCAGAAAGACAGGGTCGGAGGAAAAACTGTTTTTT	CASRKTGSEEKLFF
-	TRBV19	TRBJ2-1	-	TGTGCCAGTAGCCTGTTGGGTATCAATGAGCAGTTCTTC	CASSLLGINEQFF
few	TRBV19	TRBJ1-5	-	TGTGCCAGTAGTTATAAGGGTTGGAATCAGCCCCAGCATTTT	CASSYKGWNQPQHF
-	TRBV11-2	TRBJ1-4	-	TGTGCCAGCAGCTTAGTGGGGACGACTAATGAAAAACTGTTTTTT	CASSLVGTTNEKLFF
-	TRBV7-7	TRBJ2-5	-	TGTGCTAGCAGCCACAGCGGGCCTCAAGAGACCCAGTACTTC	CASSHSGPQETQYF
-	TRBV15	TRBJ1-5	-	TGTGCCACCAGCACCGGACGATTGGAGCTCAATCAGCCCCAGCATTTT	CATSTGRLELNQPQHF
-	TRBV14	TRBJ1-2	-	TGTGCCAGCAGCCCCCTCGGGCTCCCCCAGAGAGACACCTTC	CASSPLGLPQRDTF
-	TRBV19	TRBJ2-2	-	TGTGCCAGTAACCTATGGGAACAGGGTCGGGGAGGGACCGGGGAGCTGTTTTTT	CASNLWEQGRGGTGELFF
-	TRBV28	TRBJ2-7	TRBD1	TGTGCCAGCTACCAGGGTACAGGGGCCTACGAGCAGTACTTC	CASYQGTGAYEQYF
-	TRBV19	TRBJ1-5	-	TGTGCCACTCAGATATCCCCGAAAGGCAATCAGCCCCAGCATTTT	CATQISPKGNQPQHF
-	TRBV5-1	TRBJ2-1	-	TGCGCCAGCAGCTTAGTCTGGAATGAGCAGTTCTTC	CASSLVWNEQFF
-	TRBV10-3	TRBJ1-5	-	TGTGCCATCAGTGAGTCTTTACAGGGTGGTCAGCCCCAGCATTTT	CAISESLQGGQPQHF
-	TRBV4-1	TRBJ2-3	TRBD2	TGCGCCAGCAGCCCCCGTGGGACTAGCGGCGCAGATACGCAGTATTTT	CASSPRGTSGADTQYF
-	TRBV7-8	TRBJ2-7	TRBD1	TGTGCCAGCAGTACCGTTGGACAGGGTTCCTACGAGCAGTACTTC	CASSTVGQGSYEQYF